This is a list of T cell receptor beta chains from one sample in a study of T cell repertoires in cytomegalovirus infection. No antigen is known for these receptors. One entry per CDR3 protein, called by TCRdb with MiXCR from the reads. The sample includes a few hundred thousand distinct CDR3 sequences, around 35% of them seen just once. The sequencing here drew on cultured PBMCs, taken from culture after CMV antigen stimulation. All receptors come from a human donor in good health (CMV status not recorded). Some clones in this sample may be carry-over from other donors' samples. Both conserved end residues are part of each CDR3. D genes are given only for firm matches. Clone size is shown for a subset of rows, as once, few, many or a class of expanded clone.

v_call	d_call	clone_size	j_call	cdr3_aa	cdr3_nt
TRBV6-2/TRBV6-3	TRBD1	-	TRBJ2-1	CASSFRTGIGEQFF	TGTGCCAGCAGTTTTAGGACAGGGATCGGTGAGCAGTTCTTC
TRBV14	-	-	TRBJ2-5	CASSQGIRVPSSFAETQYF	TGTGCCAGCAGCCAAGGGATTCGTGTTCCTAGTTCTTTCGCGGAGACCCAGTACTTC
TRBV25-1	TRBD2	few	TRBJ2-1	CASSELAGGPVDEQFF	TGTGCCAGCAGTGAACTAGCGGGAGGGCCTGTAGACGAGCAGTTCTTC
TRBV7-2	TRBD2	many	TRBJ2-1	CASIPSGSTTYNEQFF	TGTGCCAGCATACCTAGCGGGAGTACCACCTACAATGAGCAGTTCTTC
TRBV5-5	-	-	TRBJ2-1	CASSSNPAVSSYNEQFF	TGTGCCAGCAGCTCAAACCCGGCTGTCAGCTCCTACAATGAGCAGTTCTTC
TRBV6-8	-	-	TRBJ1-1	CASDKSRLGGRGPTGAFF	TGTGCCAGTGACAAAAGTAGACTCGGCGGGAGAGGGCCAACTGGAGCTTTCTTT
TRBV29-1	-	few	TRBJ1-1	CSVEGLGVMPEAFF	TGCAGCGTTGAAGGTCTAGGGGTTATGCCTGAAGCTTTCTTT
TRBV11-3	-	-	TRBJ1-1	CASSVFNKNTEAFF	TGTGCCAGCAGCGTATTTAACAAGAACACTGAAGCTTTCTTT
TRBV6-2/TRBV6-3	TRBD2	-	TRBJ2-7	CASSYGPSGRADEQYF	TGTGCCAGCAGTTACGGCCCTAGCGGGAGGGCTGACGAGCAGTACTTC
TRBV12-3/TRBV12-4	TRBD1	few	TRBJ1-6	CATRRGYNSPLHF	TGTGCCACCCGCAGGGGGTATAATTCACCCCTCCACTTT
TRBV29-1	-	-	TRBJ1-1	CSVVLGTEAFF	TGCAGCGTCGTATTGGGCACTGAAGCTTTCTTT
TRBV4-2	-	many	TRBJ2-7	CASSQDWGDRTPYEQYF	TGTGCCAGCAGCCAAGATTGGGGTGACAGAACCCCCTACGAGCAGTACTTC
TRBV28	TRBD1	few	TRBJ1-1	CASTTRDRERAF	TGTGCCAGCACTACAAGGGACAGGGAAAGGGCCTTT
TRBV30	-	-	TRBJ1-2	CAWSVRAGEGYTF	TGTGCCTGGAGTGTAAGGGCAGGGGAAGGCTACACCTTC
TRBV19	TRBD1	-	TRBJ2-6	CASRPGQGGANVLTF	TGTGCCAGTAGACCGGGACAGGGAGGGGCCAACGTCCTGACTTTC
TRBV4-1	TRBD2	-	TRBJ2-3	CASSQPTSGRTDTQYF	TGCGCCAGCAGCCAACCAACTAGCGGCCGCACAGATACGCAGTATTTT
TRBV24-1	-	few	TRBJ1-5	CATSEVMSNQPQHF	TGTGCCACCAGTGAGGTAATGAGCAATCAGCCCCAGCATTTT
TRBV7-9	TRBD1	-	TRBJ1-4	CASRPGTADNEKLFF	TGTGCCAGCAGGCCCGGGACAGCCGATAATGAAAAACTGTTTTTT
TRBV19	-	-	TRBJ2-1	CASSIGVGRWDNEQFF	TGTGCCAGTAGTATAGGGGTCGGACGATGGGACAATGAGCAGTTCTTC
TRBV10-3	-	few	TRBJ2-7	CAISERGRGGGYEQYF	TGTGCCATCAGTGAGAGAGGGCGCGGAGGGGGCTACGAGCAGTACTTC
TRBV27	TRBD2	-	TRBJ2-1	CASGRGGSGVLTF	TGTGCCAGCGGGAGGGGAGGTAGCGGGGTCCTGACCTTC
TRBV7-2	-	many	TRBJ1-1	CASSLSRAEAFF	TGTGCCAGCAGCTTAAGTAGGGCTGAAGCTTTCTTT
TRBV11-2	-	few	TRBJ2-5	CASSGYRNQETQYF	TGTGCCAGCAGCGGATACAGGAATCAAGAGACCCAGTACTTC
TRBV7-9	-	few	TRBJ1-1	CASRTGYYTEAFF	TGTGCCAGCAGAACAGGCTATTACACTGAAGCTTTCTTT
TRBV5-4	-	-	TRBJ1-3	CASSSPSDNSGNTIYF	TGTGCCAGCAGCTCCCCTTCCGACAACTCTGGAAACACCATATATTTT
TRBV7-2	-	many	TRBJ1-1	CASSVLDRSEAFF	TGTGCCAGCAGCGTTCTTGACAGGAGTGAAGCTTTCTTT
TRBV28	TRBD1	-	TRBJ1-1	CASSPPWGQGITEAFF	TGTGCCAGCAGCCCCCCCTGGGGACAGGGGATCACTGAAGCTTTCTTT
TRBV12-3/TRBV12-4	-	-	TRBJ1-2	CASADNYGGYTF	TGTGCCAGTGCCGACAATTACGGTGGCTACACCTTC
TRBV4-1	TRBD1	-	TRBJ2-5	CASSQDSFSSGQGFDTQYF	TGCGCCAGCAGCCAAGATTCCTTCTCGTCGGGACAGGGGTTTGATACCCAGTACTTC
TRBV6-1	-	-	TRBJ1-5	CASSEAAVYQPQHF	TGTGCCAGCAGTGAAGCGGCCGTTTATCAGCCCCAGCATTTT
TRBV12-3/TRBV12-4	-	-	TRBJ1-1	CASRPGRATEAFF	TGTGCCAGCAGACCAGGGAGGGCCACTGAAGCTTTCTTT
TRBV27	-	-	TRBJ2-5	CASSLSAAWGTQYF	TGTGCCAGCAGTTTATCGGCCGCTTGGGGGACCCAGTACTTC
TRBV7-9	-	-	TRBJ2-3	CATLGVGDTQYF	TGTGCCACCCTGGGGGTTGGAGATACGCAGTATTTT
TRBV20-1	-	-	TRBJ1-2	CSAPPPLGTTKVHGYTF	TGCAGTGCTCCACCGCCCCTAGGGACGACGAAGGTCCATGGCTACACCTTC
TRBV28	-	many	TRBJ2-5	CASSLPGSETQYF	TGTGCCAGCAGCCTCCCAGGGTCGGAGACCCAGTACTTC
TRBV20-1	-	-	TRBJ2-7	CSASVSRGYEQYF	TGCAGTGCTAGCGTTTCTAGGGGGTACGAGCAGTACTTC
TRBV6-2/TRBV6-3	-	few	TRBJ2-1	CASSYRRGQSPGQGGNEQFF	TGTGCCAGCAGTTACAGGAGGGGCCAATCCCCGGGACAAGGGGGCAATGAGCAGTTCTTC
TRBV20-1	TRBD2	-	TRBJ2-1	CSASRTSGGNEQFF	TGCAGTGCTAGTAGGACTAGCGGGGGGAATGAGCAGTTCTTC
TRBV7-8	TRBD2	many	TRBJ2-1	CASSNSGRAVVASRDEQFF	TGTGCCAGCAGTAATAGCGGGAGGGCCGTAGTGGCCAGCAGGGATGAGCAGTTCTTC
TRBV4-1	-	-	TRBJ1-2	CASSQGGANYGYTF	TGCGCCAGCAGCCAGGGGGGGGCTAACTATGGCTACACCTTC
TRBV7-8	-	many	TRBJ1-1	CASGPSRGNTEAFF	TGTGCCAGCGGCCCTTCGAGGGGGAACACTGAAGCTTTCTTT
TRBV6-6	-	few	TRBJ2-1	CASSYSKGIPTEQFF	TGTGCCAGCAGTTACTCGAAGGGTATTCCAACTGAGCAGTTCTTC
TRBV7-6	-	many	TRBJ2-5	CASSLETGRWETQYF	TGTGCCAGCAGCTTAGAAACAGGGAGGTGGGAGACCCAGTACTTC
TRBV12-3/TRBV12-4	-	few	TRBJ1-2	CASSFALDYGYTF	TGTGCCAGCAGTTTCGCGTTAGACTATGGCTACACCTTC
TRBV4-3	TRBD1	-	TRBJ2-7	CASSQTTEDRVREQYF	TGCGCCAGCAGCCAAACAACCGAGGACAGGGTTCGGGAGCAGTACTTC
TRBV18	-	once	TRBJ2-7	CASLSDLQTEQYF	TGTGCCAGCCTATCGGATCTACAGACCGAGCAGTACTTC
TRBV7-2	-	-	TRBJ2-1	CASSSLFGEQFF	TGTGCCAGCAGCTCCCTATTCGGTGAGCAGTTCTTC
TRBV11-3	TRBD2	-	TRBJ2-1	CASSLGGPRLAGVDNEQFF	TGTGCCAGCAGCTTAGGAGGCCCTCGGCTAGCGGGAGTTGACAATGAGCAGTTCTTC
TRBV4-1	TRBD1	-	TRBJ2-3	CASSRGQGLGDTQYF	TGCGCCAGCAGCCGTGGACAGGGTTTGGGAGATACGCAGTATTTT
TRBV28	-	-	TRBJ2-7	CASWSPLQSSNTHEQYF	TGTGCCAGCTGGTCCCCCCTCCAGTCCAGCAATACCCACGAGCAGTACTTC
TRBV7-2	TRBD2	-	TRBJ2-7	CASSLTSGTYEQYF	TGTGCCAGCAGCTTAACTAGCGGTACCTACGAGCAGTACTTC
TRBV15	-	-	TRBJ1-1	CATSRGFTEAFF	TGTGCCACCAGCAGGGGGTTCACTGAAGCTTTCTTT